These T cell receptor beta chains were read from a single sample in a study of shared clonotypes between healthy human individuals. Profiling relied on immunoSEQ multiplex PCR, and the TCRdb table lists in-frame clones only, not all of them. This table has 2 million to 2.5 million clones, around 95% appearing once. The specimen was naive CD4+ T cells sorted from blood. Receptor source: a young man in good health. Each CDR3 is given with its conserved first and last residue. D genes are given only for firm matches. Part of the rows lack a size; the others show once, few, many or a class for expanded clones.

abundance | d_gene | j_gene | v_gene | CDR3nt | CDR3aa
NA | NA | TRBJ1-2 | TRBV7-9 | TGTGCCAGCAGCCCTTGGGGTGGCTATGGCTACACCTTC | CASSPWGGYGYTF
NA | NA | TRBJ1-5 | TRBV5-8 | TGTGCCAGCAGCTTCGGGAATCAGCCCCAGCATTTT | CASSFGNQPQHF
NA | NA | TRBJ2-7 | TRBV10-3 | TGTGCCATCAGTGACCCTAGGGGAGGGGGCGGCGAGCAGTACTTC | CAISDPRGGGGEQYF
NA | NA | TRBJ1-1 | TRBV7-9 | TGTGCCAGCAGCTTAGCGGTCACGAACACTGAAGCTTTCTTT | CASSLAVTNTEAFF
NA | NA | TRBJ1-1 | TRBV11-3 | TGTGCCAGCAGCTCCTGGCGGGACACTGAAGCTTTCTTT | CASSSWRDTEAFF
NA | TRBD1 | TRBJ2-7 | TRBV4-1 | TGCGCCAGCAGCCAAGTGGTGACAGGGTACTACGAGCAGTACTTC | CASSQVVTGYYEQYF
NA | TRBD1 | TRBJ1-1 | TRBV5-1 | TGCGCCAGCAGCAGGGACAGGGGCGCGGACACTGAAGCTTTCTTT | CASSRDRGADTEAFF
NA | NA | TRBJ2-1 | TRBV7-3 | TGTGCCAGCAGCCCGACGGGGGACTACAATGAGCAGTTCTTC | CASSPTGDYNEQFF
NA | NA | TRBJ1-3 | TRBV30 | TGTGCCTGTGACGCTGACTCTGGAAACACCATATATTTT | CACDADSGNTIYF
NA | NA | TRBJ2-3 | TRBV4-1 | TGCGCCAGCAGCCGGTCACTAACAGATACGCAGTATTTT | CASSRSLTDTQYF
NA | TRBD2 | TRBJ2-5 | TRBV5-1 | TGCGCCAGCAGCTCAACTAGCGTCAAAGAGACCCAGTACTTC | CASSSTSVKETQYF
NA | NA | TRBJ1-2 | TRBV6-5 | TGTGCCAGCAGACGGGACGACTCCCGCTACACCTTC | CASRRDDSRYTF
NA | NA | TRBJ1-3 | TRBV19 | TGTGCCAGTACCGAACAGAGACAGGTGGGATTTTCTTGGTCCGGAAACACCATATATTTT | CASTEQRQVGFSWSGNTIYF
NA | NA | TRBJ1-1 | TRBV28 | TGTGCCAGCAGTGCTTGGGACCTATTCACTGAAGCTTTCTTT | CASSAWDLFTEAFF
once | NA | TRBJ1-2 | TRBV12-5 | TGTGCTAGTGGTTTGTCGGGTAGGCCCGATGGCTACACCTTC | CASGLSGRPDGYTF